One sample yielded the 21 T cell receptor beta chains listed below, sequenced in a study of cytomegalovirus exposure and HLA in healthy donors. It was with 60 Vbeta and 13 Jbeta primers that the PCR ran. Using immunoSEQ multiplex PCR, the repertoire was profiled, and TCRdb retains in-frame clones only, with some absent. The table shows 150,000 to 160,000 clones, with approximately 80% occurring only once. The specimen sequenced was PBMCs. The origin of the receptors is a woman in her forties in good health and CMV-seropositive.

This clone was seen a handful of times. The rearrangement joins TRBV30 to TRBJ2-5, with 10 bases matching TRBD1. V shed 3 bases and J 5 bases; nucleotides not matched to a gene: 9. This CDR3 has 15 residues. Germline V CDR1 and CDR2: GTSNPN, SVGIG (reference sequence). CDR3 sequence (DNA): TGTGCCTGGAGCCTGACAGGGGGCGCGGGTGAGACCCAGTACTTC. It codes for CAWSLTGGAGETQYF. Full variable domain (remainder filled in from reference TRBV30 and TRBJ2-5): SQTIHQWPATLVQPVGSPLSLECTVEGTSNPNLYWYRQAAGRGLQLLFYSVGIGQISSEVPQNLSASRPQDRQFILSSKKLLLSDSGFYLCAWSLTGGAGETQYFGPGTRLLVL.

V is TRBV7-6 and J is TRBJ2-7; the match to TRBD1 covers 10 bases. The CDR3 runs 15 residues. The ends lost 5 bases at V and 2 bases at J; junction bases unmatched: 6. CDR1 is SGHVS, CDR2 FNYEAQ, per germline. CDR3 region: CASSQGTGAAYEQYF. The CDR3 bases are TGTGCCAGCAGCCAGGGGACAGGGGCAGCCTACGAGCAGTACTTC.

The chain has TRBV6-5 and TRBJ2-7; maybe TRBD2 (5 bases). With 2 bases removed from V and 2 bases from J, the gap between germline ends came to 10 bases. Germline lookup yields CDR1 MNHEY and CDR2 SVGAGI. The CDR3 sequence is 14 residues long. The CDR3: CASSYSGTPYEQYF. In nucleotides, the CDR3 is TGTGCCAGCAGTTACAGCGGCACACCCTACGAGCAGTACTTC.

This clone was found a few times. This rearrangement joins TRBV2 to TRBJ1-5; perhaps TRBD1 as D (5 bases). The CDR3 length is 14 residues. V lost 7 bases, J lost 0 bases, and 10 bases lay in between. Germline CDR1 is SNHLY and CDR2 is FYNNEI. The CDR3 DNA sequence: TGTGCCAGCACGGCCAGGGATAGCAATCAGCCCCAGCATTTT. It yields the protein CASTARDSNQPQHF.

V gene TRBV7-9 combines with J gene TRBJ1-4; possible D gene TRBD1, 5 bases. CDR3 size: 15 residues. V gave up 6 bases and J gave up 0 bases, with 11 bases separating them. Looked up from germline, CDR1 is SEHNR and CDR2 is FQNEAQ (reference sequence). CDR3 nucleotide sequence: TGTGCCAGCAGATTCTCGGGGGCAACTAATGAAAAACTGTTTTTT. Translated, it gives CASRFSGATNEKLFF. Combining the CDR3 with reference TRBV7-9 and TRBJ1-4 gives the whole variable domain DTGVSQNPRHKITKRGQNVTFRCDPISEHNRLYWYRQTLGQGPEFLTYFQNEAQLEKSRLLSDRFSAERPKGSFSTLEIQRTEQGDSAMYLCASRFSGATNEKLFFGSGTQLSVL.

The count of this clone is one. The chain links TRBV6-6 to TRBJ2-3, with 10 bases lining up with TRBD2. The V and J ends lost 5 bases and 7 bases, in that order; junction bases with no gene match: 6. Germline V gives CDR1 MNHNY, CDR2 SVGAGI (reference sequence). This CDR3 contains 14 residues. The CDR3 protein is CASSPLAGVYTQYF. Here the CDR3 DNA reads TGTGCCAGCAGTCCTCTAGCGGGAGTGTATACGCAGTATTTT.

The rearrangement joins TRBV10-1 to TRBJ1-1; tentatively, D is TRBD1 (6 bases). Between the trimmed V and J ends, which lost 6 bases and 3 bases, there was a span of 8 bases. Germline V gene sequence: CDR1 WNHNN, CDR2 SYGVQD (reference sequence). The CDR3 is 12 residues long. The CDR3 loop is CASRGQYTEAFF. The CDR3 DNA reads TGCGCCAGCAGAGGACAGTACACTGAAGCTTTCTTT.

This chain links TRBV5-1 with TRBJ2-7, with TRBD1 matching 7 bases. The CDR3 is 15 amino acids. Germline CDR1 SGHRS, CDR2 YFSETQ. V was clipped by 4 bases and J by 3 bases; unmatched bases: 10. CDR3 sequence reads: CASSLLTGAIYEQYF. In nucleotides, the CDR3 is TGCGCCAGCAGCCTACTCACAGGGGCCATCTACGAGCAGTACTTC.

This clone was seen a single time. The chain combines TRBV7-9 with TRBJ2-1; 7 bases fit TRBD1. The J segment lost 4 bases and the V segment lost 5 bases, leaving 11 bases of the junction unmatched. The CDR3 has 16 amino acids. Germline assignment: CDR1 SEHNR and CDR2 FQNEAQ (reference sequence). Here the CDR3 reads CASSPHSGTAYNEQFF. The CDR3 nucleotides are TGTGCCAGCAGCCCTCATTCGGGGACAGCGTACAATGAGCAGTTCTTC.

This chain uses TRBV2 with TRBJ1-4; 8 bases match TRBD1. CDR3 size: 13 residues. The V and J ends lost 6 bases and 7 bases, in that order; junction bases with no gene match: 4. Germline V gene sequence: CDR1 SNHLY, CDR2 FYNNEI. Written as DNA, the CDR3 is TGTGCCAGCAGGACAGGGGAAATTGAAAAACTGTTTTTT. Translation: CASRTGEIEKLFF.

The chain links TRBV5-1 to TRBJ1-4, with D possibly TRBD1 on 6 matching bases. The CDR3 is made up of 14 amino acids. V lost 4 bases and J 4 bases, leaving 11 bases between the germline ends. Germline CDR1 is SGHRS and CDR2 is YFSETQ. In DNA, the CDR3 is TGCGCCAGCAGCGGAACAGGGATTAATGAAAAACTGTTTTTT. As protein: CASSGTGINEKLFF.

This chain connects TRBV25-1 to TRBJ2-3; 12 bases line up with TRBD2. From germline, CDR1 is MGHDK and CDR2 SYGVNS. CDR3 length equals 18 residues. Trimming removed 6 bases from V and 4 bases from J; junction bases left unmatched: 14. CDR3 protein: CASSLGLAGTPTSDTQYF. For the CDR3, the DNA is TGTGCCAGCAGCCTAGGACTAGCGGGAACCCCGACATCAGATACGCAGTATTTT.

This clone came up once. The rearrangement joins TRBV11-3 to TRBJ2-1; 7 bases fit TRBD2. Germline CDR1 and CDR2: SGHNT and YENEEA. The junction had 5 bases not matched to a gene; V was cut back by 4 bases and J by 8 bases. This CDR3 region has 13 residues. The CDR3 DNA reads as TGTGCCAGCAGCTCGACTAGCAGGGATGAGCAGTTCTTC. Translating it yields CASSSTSRDEQFF.

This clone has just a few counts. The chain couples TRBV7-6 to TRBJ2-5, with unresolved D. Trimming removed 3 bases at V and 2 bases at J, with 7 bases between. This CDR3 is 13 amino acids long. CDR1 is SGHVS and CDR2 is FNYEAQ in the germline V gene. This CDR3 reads CASSFTPQETQYF. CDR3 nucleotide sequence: TGTGCCAGCAGCTTTACTCCACAAGAGACCCAGTACTTC. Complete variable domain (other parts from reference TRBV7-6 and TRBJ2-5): GAGVSQSPRYKVTKRGQDVALRCDPISGHVSLYWYRQALGQGPEFLTYFNYEAQQDKSGLPNDRFSAERPEGSISTLTIQRTEQRDSAMYRCASSFTPQETQYFGPGTRLLVL.

This CDR3 is CASASGGGLAISEQFF. CDR3 sequence (DNA): TGTGCCAGCGCCTCGGGAGGGGGGCTAGCGATTTCTGAGCAGTTCTTC. The chain employs TRBV9 and TRBJ2-1; 8 bases agree with TRBD2. The CDR3 runs to 16 residues. Germline CDR1 SGDLS, CDR2 YYNGEE. Losses at the gene ends were 7 bases for V and 9 bases for J; bases not matched to a gene: 18. The full variable domain, its missing parts supplied by reference TRBV9 and TRBJ2-1, is DSGVTQTPKHLITATGQRVTLRCSPRSGDLSVYWYQQSLDQGLQFLIQYYNGEERAKGNILERFSAQQFPDLHSELNLSSLELGDSALYFCASASGGGLAISEQFFGPGTRLTVL.

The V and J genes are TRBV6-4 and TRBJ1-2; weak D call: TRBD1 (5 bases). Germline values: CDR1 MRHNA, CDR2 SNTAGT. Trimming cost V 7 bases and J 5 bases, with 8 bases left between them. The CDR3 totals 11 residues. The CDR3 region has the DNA TGTGCCAGCACTGGGGGGTATGGCTACACCTTC. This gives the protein CASTGGYGYTF.

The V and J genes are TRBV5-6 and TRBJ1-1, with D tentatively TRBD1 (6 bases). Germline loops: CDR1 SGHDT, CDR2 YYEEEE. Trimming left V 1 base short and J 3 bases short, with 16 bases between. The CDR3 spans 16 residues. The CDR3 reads CASSLRQTKGDTEAFF. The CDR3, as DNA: TGTGCCAGCAGCTTGCGACAGACCAAGGGGGACACTGAAGCTTTCTTT.

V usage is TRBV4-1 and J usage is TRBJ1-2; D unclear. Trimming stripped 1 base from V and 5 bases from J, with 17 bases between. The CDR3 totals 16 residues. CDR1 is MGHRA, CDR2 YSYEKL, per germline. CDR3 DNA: TGCGCCAGCAGCCAAGGTTTCGGACTGGCGGCTTATGGCTACACCTTC. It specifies CASSQGFGLAAYGYTF.

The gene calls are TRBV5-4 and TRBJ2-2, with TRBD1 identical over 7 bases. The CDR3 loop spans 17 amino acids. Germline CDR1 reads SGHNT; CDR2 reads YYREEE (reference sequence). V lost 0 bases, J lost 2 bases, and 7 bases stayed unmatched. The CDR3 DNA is TGTGCCAGCAGCTTGGGAATACAGGGGTTAAACACCGGGGAGCTGTTTTTT. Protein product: CASSLGIQGLNTGELFF.

Written as DNA, the CDR3 is TGTGCCAGCAGCACCTCTAGCGGGAGACGCTACGAGCAGTACTTC. Translation gives CASSTSSGRRYEQYF. The V call is TRBV5-4, the J call TRBJ2-7; TRBD2 aligns across 10 bases. The V gene's germline CDR1 is SGHNT and CDR2 YYREEE (reference sequence). This CDR3 contains 15 residues. V gave up 4 bases and J gave up 3 bases; unmatched junction bases: 7.

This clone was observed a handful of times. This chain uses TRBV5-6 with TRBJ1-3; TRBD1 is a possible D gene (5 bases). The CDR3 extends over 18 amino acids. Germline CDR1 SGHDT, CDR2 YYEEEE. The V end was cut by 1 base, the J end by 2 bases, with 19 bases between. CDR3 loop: CASSLLGREGKTGNTIYF. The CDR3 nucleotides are TGTGCCAGCAGCTTGCTCGGGCGGGAGGGGAAGACTGGAAACACCATATATTTT.